This entry lists 13 T cell receptor beta chains sequenced from one sample in a study of blood T cell repertoires in COVID-19. Data came from immunoSEQ multiplex PCR; TCRdb stores just in-frame clones and leaves some out. The data hold 200,000 to 250,000 clones, with 84% observed a single time. Sequenced input: peripheral blood. The receptors come from a man aged 30 to 45 with active or convalescent COVID-19.

The chain joins TRBV28 to TRBJ1-2, with TRBD1 as a possible D gene (5 bases). Between the trimmed V and J ends, which lost 3 bases and 2 bases, there was a span of 10 bases. The CDR3 consists of 14 residues. CDR1 and CDR2 (germline): MDHEN, SYDVKM. As DNA, the CDR3 is TGTGCCAGCAGTTTTGGGGCCCTAAACTATGGCTACACCTTC. It yields the protein CASSFGALNYGYTF.

The CDR3 loop is CASSQGFGRTSGLNEQFF. The CDR3 region has the DNA TGCGCCAGCAGCCAAGGATTTGGTAGGACTAGCGGACTCAATGAGCAGTTCTTC. The chain employs TRBV4-3 and TRBJ2-1, with TRBD2 matching over 10 bases. V shed 1 base and J 6 bases; nucleotides not matched to a gene: 12. The germline V gene has CDR1 LGHNA and CDR2 YSLEER. The CDR3 is made up of 18 amino acids.

This chain links TRBV18 with TRBJ1-1; D might be TRBD1 (5 bases). The V gene lost 4 bases and the J gene lost 11 bases, with 20 bases spanning the gap. Germline values: CDR1 KGHSH, CDR2 LQKENI. The CDR3 covers 14 residues. This CDR3 is CASSQKQGPPAAFF. The DNA of the CDR3 is TGTGCCAGCTCACAGAAGCAGGGCCCCCCCGCGGCTTTCTTT.

This rearrangement joins TRBV15 to TRBJ1-5; D perhaps matches TRBD1 (6 bases). V was shortened by 5 bases and J by 6 bases, with 14 bases between the two germline ends. CDR3 length: 14 amino acids. The germline CDR1 and CDR2 sequences are LNHNV and YYDKDF (reference sequence). CDR3 nucleotides: TGTGCCACCAGCTTAACAGGGTTTGGTCAGCCCCAGCATTTT. Translating gives CATSLTGFGQPQHF. Full variable domain (remainder filled in from reference TRBV15 and TRBJ1-5): DAMVIQNPRYQVTQFGKPVTLSCSQTLNHNVMYWYQQKSSQAPKLLFHYYDKDFNNEADTPDNFQSRRPNTSFCFLDIRSPGLGDTAMYLCATSLTGFGQPQHFGDGTRLSIL.

This chain links TRBV3-1 (or the pseudogene TRBV3-2) with TRBJ2-7, with TRBD1 matching over 7 bases. V lost 4 bases, J lost 7 bases, and 10 bases stayed unmatched. The CDR3 length is 14 residues. Looked up from germline, CDR1 is LGHDT and CDR2 is YNNKEL (reference sequence). The CDR3 reads CASSPGTEGGEQYF. CDR3 DNA: TGTGCCAGCAGCCCCGGGACAGAGGGCGGTGAGCAGTACTTC.

The CDR3 loop reads CASSLWAGGFGETQYF. CDR3 coding DNA: TGTGCCAGCAGTTTATGGGCAGGGGGGTTTGGGGAGACCCAGTACTTC. The chain couples TRBV28 to TRBJ2-5; weak D call: TRBD1 (7 bases). There are 16 residues in the CDR3. V was cut by 0 bases and J by 5 bases, with 16 bases left in between. Germline V CDR1 and CDR2: MDHEN, SYDVKM.

The V gene is TRBV6-5, the J gene TRBJ1-2; TRBD1 matches 8 bases. The ends lost 6 bases at V and 3 bases at J; junction bases unmatched: 3. This CDR3 has 13 residues. The germline V gene encodes CDR1 MNHEY and CDR2 SVGAGI. This chain's CDR3 is CASRQGVYYGYTF. In DNA, the CDR3 is TGTGCCAGCAGACAGGGGGTTTACTATGGCTACACCTTC.

The V call is TRBV15, the J call TRBJ1-3; 10 bases are shared with TRBD1. The CDR3 contains 15 residues. The V gene's germline CDR1 is LNHNV and CDR2 YYDKDF (reference sequence). Losses at the gene ends were 4 bases for V and 8 bases for J; bases not matched to a gene: 8. The CDR3 sequence is CATSTFRDRGDTIYF. In DNA, the CDR3 is TGTGCCACCAGCACCTTCCGGGACAGGGGTGACACCATATATTTT.

This clone has just one count. The rearrangement links TRBV4-3 to TRBJ2-3; TRBD2 matches 7 bases. This CDR3 contains 16 residues. The trim removed 0 bases at V and 6 bases at J, leaving 9 bases unmatched. The germline CDR1 and CDR2 sequences are LGHNA and YSLEER. The CDR3 is CASSQDWLAAWDTQYF. The CDR3 DNA reads TGCGCCAGCAGCCAAGATTGGCTAGCGGCCTGGGATACGCAGTATTTT.

This chain connects TRBV5-4 to TRBJ2-5; 12 bases map to TRBD1. This CDR3 contains 17 residues. Germline values: CDR1 SGHNT, CDR2 YYREEE (reference sequence). V was clipped by 3 bases and J by 4 bases; unmatched bases: 10. For the CDR3, the DNA is TGTGCCAGCAGCTCACACCGGGACAGGGGGCAGGTAGAGACCCAGTACTTC. Translating gives CASSSHRDRGQVETQYF.

As regards this clone: It differs at one base from a far larger clone, so likely a read error. The chain carries TRBV9 and TRBJ2-7, with D perhaps matching TRBD1 (5 bases). CDR3 length: 12 residues. CDR1 is SGDLS, CDR2 YYNGEE, per germline. Trimming pared 4 bases from V and 3 bases from J, leaving 8 bases between. The CDR3 nucleotides read TGTGCCAGCAGCCCAGACAGCTACGAGCAGTACTTC. This translates into CASSPDSYEQYF.

This rearrangement joins TRBV5-1 to TRBJ2-5; the D gene is possibly TRBD2 (5 bases). Trimming shortened V by 0 bases and J by 5 bases, and 14 bases separated the two germline ends. This CDR3 comprises 15 residues. Germline assignment: CDR1 SGHRS and CDR2 YFSETQ. CDR3 amino acids: CASSLGPGPGETQYF. The DNA for the CDR3 is TGCGCCAGCAGCTTGGGACCCGGGCCGGGGGAGACCCAGTACTTC. The full variable domain, rest sourced from reference TRBV5-1 and TRBJ2-5, is KAGVTQTPRYLIKTRGQQVTLSCSPISGHRSVSWYQQTPGQGLQFLFEYFSETQRNKGNFPGRFSGRQFSNSRSEMNVSTLELGDSALYLCASSLGPGPGETQYFGPGTRLLVL.

This chain uses TRBV11-1 with TRBJ1-1; tentative D call: TRBD1 (6 bases). The CDR3 spans 14 residues. Per the germline V gene, CDR1 is SGHAT and CDR2 is FQDESV (reference sequence). V lost 4 bases and J 1 base, leaving 10 bases between the germline ends. This CDR3 is CASSSQDRNTEAFF. As DNA, the CDR3 is TGTGCCAGCAGCTCCCAGGACAGGAACACTGAAGCTTTCTTT. Complete variable domain (other parts from reference TRBV11-1 and TRBJ1-1): EAEVAQSPRYKITEKSQAVAFWCDPISGHATLYWYRQILGQGPELLVQFQDESVVDDSQLPKDRFSAERLKGVDSTLKIQPAELGDSAMYLCASSSQDRNTEAFFGQGTRLTVV.